This entry describes one T cell receptor beta chain. The data stem from a study of blood T cell repertoires in COVID-19. For the study at large: Collection of acute and convalescent COVID-19 samples took place in the United States, Italy and Spain.

Authors' data handling: Nucleated cell counts were estimated from reference gene primer amplification. The protocol was immunoSEQ multiplex PCR, while the TCRdb copy is restricted to in-frame clones and leaves out a portion. V and J calls and clone size come straight from that table; D and trimming were deduced from the DNA. There are about 270,000 clones in the sample; roughly 90% occur only once, and over 2% lies in the top ten. The CDR3 covers 16 residues. Germline loops: CDR1 SGHDT, CDR2 YYEEEE. Trimming left V 4 bases short and J 5 bases short, with 20 bases between. This TCR was sampled from a middle-aged woman with acute COVID-19. What was sequenced was PBMCs or T cells enriched from blood (not recorded which). V and J are TRBV5-6 and TRBJ2-3; TRBD1 is a possible D gene (6 bases). CDR3 sequence (DNA): TGTGCCAGCAGCACACAGGGATTAGGGGTGGGAGATACGCAGTATTTT. Amino acid sequence: CASSTQGLGVGDTQYF.